Shown below are 18 T cell receptor beta chains from a single sample sequenced in a study of blood T cell repertoires in COVID-19. The data were produced by immunoSEQ multiplex PCR, yet TCRdb's version contains in-frame clones alone and is incomplete. The sample records around 76,000 clones, 90% to 95% being singletons. Sequences were obtained from peripheral blood. The receptor source for this set is a human donor in a cohort sampled during active COVID-19.

The J gene is TRBJ2-7, the V gene TRBV15; 9 nucleotides agree with TRBD1. The germline V gene encodes CDR1 LNHNV and CDR2 YYDKDF (reference sequence). The V and J ends lost 3 bases and 2 bases, in that order; junction bases with no gene match: 5. There are 15 residues in the CDR3. CDR3: CATSSMGTGTYEQYF. DNA for the CDR3: TGTGCCACCAGCAGTATGGGGACAGGGACCTACGAGCAGTACTTC.

This clone showed up just once. The genes are TRBV3-1 (or the pseudogene TRBV3-2) and TRBJ1-4; D possibly corresponds to TRBD1 (5 bases). The germline V gene encodes CDR1 LGHDT and CDR2 YNNKEL (reference sequence). V was cut by 4 bases and J by 4 bases, with 19 bases left in between. The CDR3 contains 17 residues. The CDR3 coding sequence is TGTGCCAGCAGCCCGTCCTATGGGGCGTTAGGTAATGAAAAACTGTTTTTT. This gives the protein CASSPSYGALGNEKLFF.

J is TRBJ2-1 and V is TRBV18; a weak D match, TRBD1 (5 bases). The CDR3 loop spans 15 amino acids. Trimming stripped 1 base from V and 4 bases from J, with 11 bases between. The germline gives CDR1 KGHSH, CDR2 LQKENI. CDR3 nucleotides: TGTGCCAGCTCACCACAGGGGTATTCTTACAATGAGCAGTTCTTC. Protein: CASSPQGYSYNEQFF.

This chain links TRBV6-5 with TRBJ1-2; 7 nucleotides align to TRBD1. Germline V lookup: CDR1 MNHEY, CDR2 SVGAGI. Trimming at V came to 0 bases and at J to 8 bases, leaving 12 bases not matched to a gene. The CDR3 covers 16 residues. The CDR3 DNA is TGTGCCAGCAGTTACTCGTCAGGGCAGGGGGTAAGAGGCTACACCTTC. Its protein product is CASSYSSGQGVRGYTF.

This chain joins TRBV11-2 and TRBJ2-1; no firm D call. With 5 bases removed from V and 4 bases from J, the gap between germline ends came to 9 bases. The CDR3 consists of 13 residues. The germline V gene encodes CDR1 SGHAT and CDR2 FQNNGV. Here the CDR3 DNA reads TGTGCCAGCAGCCCCCATCAATACAATGAGCAGTTCTTC. It encodes CASSPHQYNEQFF.

To note about this clone: An end of the junction does not agree with germline; a read error may underlie this. The chain recombines TRBV11-1 with TRBJ2-3, with TRBD1 matching over 9 bases. Germline-derived CDR1 and CDR2 are SGHAT and FQDESV (reference sequence). The CDR3 loop spans 15 amino acids. CDR3 sequence reads: CASTLGDRATDTQYF. The CDR3 region has the DNA TGTGCCAGCACCTTAGGGGACAGGGCCACAGATACGCAGTATTTT.

CDR3 residues: CASSFPYPGSPLHF. The DNA of the CDR3 is TGTGCCAGCAGCTTCCCCTATCCGGGTTCACCCCTCCACTTT. This chain connects TRBV7-8 to TRBJ1-6; D is uncertain. The CDR3 sequence is 14 residues long. Germline-derived CDR1 and CDR2 are SGHVS and FQNEAQ. The V end was cut by 3 bases, the J end by 9 bases, with 12 bases between.

This clone was picked up one time. The rearrangement joins TRBV9 to TRBJ2-3, with 8 bases lining up with TRBD1. V was pared by 0 bases and J by 4 bases, with 10 bases of the junction left unmatched. The CDR3 length is 17 residues. Germline V CDR1 and CDR2: SGDLS, YYNGEE. CDR3 DNA: TGTGCCAGCAGCGTAGGCAGGGGGCGGATGATTGCAGATACGCAGTATTTT. Its protein product is CASSVGRGRMIADTQYF.

This chain connects TRBV25-1 to TRBJ2-3; D is possibly TRBD2 (6 bases). This CDR3 comprises 14 residues. Germline CDR1 reads MGHDK; CDR2 reads SYGVNS. V gave up 4 bases and J gave up 0 bases, with 8 bases separating them. CDR3 sequence reads: CASSAGGSTDTQYF. The DNA of the CDR3 is TGTGCCAGCAGTGCCGGGGGAAGCACAGATACGCAGTATTTT.

The chain combines TRBV11-2 with TRBJ1-3; D ambiguous. CDR3 size: 15 residues. From germline, CDR1 is SGHAT and CDR2 FQNNGV. The ends were cut back, 0 bases at V and 3 bases at J, with 9 bases in the middle. The CDR3 nucleotides are TGTGCCAGCAGCTTAGATCAGGCTTTTGGAAACACCATATATTTT. This encodes CASSLDQAFGNTIYF.

The genes are TRBV7-3 and TRBJ2-2; D gene unclear. The CDR3 sequence is 13 residues long. V was clipped by 5 bases and J by 4 bases, with 8 bases between them. Germline V gene sequence: CDR1 SGHTA, CDR2 FQGTGA. The CDR3 here is CASSARVTGELFF. In nucleotides, the CDR3 is TGTGCCAGCAGCGCCCGAGTCACCGGGGAGCTGTTTTTT.

V usage is TRBV7-3 and J usage is TRBJ2-3; 9 bases are shared with TRBD1. The germline gives CDR1 SGHTA, CDR2 FQGTGA. J was trimmed by 5 bases and V by 3 bases; bases with no gene match: 3. CDR3 size: 14 residues. This CDR3 is CASSFTGGRDTQYF. In DNA form, the CDR3 reads TGTGCCAGCAGCTTTACAGGGGGCCGAGATACGCAGTATTTT. The full variable domain, rest sourced from reference TRBV7-3 and TRBJ2-3, is GAGVSQTPSNKVTEKGKYVELRCDPISGHTALYWYRQSLGQGPEFLIYFQGTGAADDSGLPNDRFFAVRPEGSVSTLKIQRTERGDSAVYLCASSFTGGRDTQYFGPGTRLTVL.

The chain recombines TRBV15 with TRBJ1-2; the match to TRBD1 covers 9 bases. This CDR3 has 16 amino acids. CDR1 and CDR2 from the germline V gene are LNHNV and YYDKDF (reference sequence). V gave up 1 base and J gave up 6 bases; unmatched junction bases: 9. The CDR3 DNA sequence: TGTGCCACCAGCAGAGGAGGGACAGGGTCGCGGGATGGCTACACCTTC. Protein product: CATSRGGTGSRDGYTF.

The chain is built from TRBV25-1 and TRBJ1-2; the match to TRBD1 covers 10 bases. There are 15 residues in the CDR3. The germline gives CDR1 MGHDK, CDR2 SYGVNS. V lost 3 bases to trimming and J lost 7 bases; unmatched junction nucleotides: 8. CDR3 coding DNA: TGTGCCAGCAGTGATCCGGGACAGGGGAACGGTGGCTACACCTTC. Its protein is CASSDPGQGNGGYTF.

This chain joins TRBV4-2 and TRBJ1-4; no firm D call. Trimming removed 1 base from V and 5 bases from J, with 17 bases in between. Germline loops: CDR1 LGHNA, CDR2 YNFKEQ. The CDR3 sequence is 17 residues long. The CDR3 here is CASSQGISAQPNEKLFF. The DNA of the CDR3 is TGTGCCAGCAGCCAAGGCATTTCGGCACAGCCAAATGAAAAACTGTTTTTT.

V usage is TRBV7-9 and J usage is TRBJ2-2, with 8 nucleotides matching TRBD2. V dropped 0 bases and J dropped 2; count of bases not matched to a gene: 5. The CDR3 has 17 amino acids. From germline, CDR1 is SEHNR and CDR2 FQNEAQ (reference sequence). The CDR3 DNA reads TGTGCCAGCAGCTTAGCCGGGAGCGGGGGCAACACCGGGGAGCTGTTTTTT. Its translation: CASSLAGSGGNTGELFF.

CDR3 sequence reads: CASSSPDRGTYEQYF. CDR3 nucleotide sequence: TGTGCCAGCAGCTCCCCGGACAGGGGAACGTACGAGCAGTACTTC. This chain connects TRBV7-9 to TRBJ2-7; 9 bases fit TRBD1. Losses at the gene ends were 4 bases for V and 4 bases for J; bases not matched to a gene: 8. This CDR3 is 15 amino acids long. From germline, CDR1 is SEHNR and CDR2 FQNEAQ (reference sequence).

This CDR3 reads CASSEYWAAGPSTDTQYF. DNA of the CDR3: TGTGCCAGCAGTGAATATTGGGCGGCGGGGCCTAGCACAGATACGCAGTATTTT. The V call is TRBV6-4, the J call TRBJ2-3, with D maybe TRBD2 (6 bases). Germline lookup yields CDR1 MRHNA and CDR2 SNTAGT. The CDR3 runs to 18 residues. V gave up 3 bases and J gave up 0 bases, with 19 bases separating them.